This T cell receptor beta chain was profiled in a study of T cells after yellow fever vaccination. Notes on the study in general: On re-exposure, the response was weaker but peaked faster, at day 5 versus 15.

This CDR3 spans 16 amino acids. CDR1 SGHNT and CDR2 YYREEE come from the germline V gene (reference sequence). V was clipped by 4 bases and J by 7 bases, with 18 bases between them. This clonotype occurred a few times. What it binds is not known. Universal primer sites and UMIs were introduced during 5'RACE template-switching synthesis of TCR cDNA. Using its own MiXCR run on the 5' RACE reads, TCRdb lists one record per CDR3 protein. This sample has hundreds of thousands of distinct CDR3 sequences, with under 15% found just once. This chain connects TRBV5-4 to TRBJ1-6; weak D call: TRBD1 (6 bases). The TCR comes from a man aged 18 to 30 who received the YFV17D yellow fever vaccine. The material was CD4+ T cells sorted from PBMCs, obtained 15 days after the yellow fever booster vaccination. The CDR3, as DNA: TGTGCCAGCAGCCCCTCTCAGGGGACTAGGAATTCACCCCTCCACTTT. This gives the protein CASSPSQGTRNSPLHF.